The entry that follows covers one T cell receptor beta chain sequence. The antigen it recognizes is unknown. The record has no base qualities; no much larger clone is one base away. The CDR3 regions of human TCRbeta chains were analyzed by immunosequencing. From the authors' description of their analysis: TCRs in the repertoires were compared against a reference library of SARS-CoV-2-specific TCRs that had been generated with the MIRA antigen-specificity platform. Breadth was defined as the fraction of unique TCRs that were SARS-CoV-2-associated. Depth was defined as the fraction of total T cells that were SARS-CoV-2-associated. Using the MIRA data, each spike-specific TCR was assigned both to the spike region to which the TCR was reactive and to a CD4 or CD8 class. Log10-transformed breadth and depth values were compared by one-way ANOVA with Sidak's multiple comparisons tests. TCRdb stores this immuneACCESS table with in-frame sequences only. Part of the clones is absent; in the studies checked, under half of the shortfall reflects unresolved V genes, and no reason is known for the rest. V, J and clone size are those of that table, while D and trimming were read from the DNA. For this sample there are roughly 99,000 clones; about 90% appear just once. Of the sample, around 20% is held by the ten largest clones.

What the time point label conveys for this sample: baseline before first vaccination. Samples from vaccinated people were obtained from the UK trials COV001 and COV002, which included a single-blind randomized controlled phase 2/3 trial of AZD1222 (ChAdOx1 nCoV-19) in healthy adults. Trial participant PBMC samples were collected at day 0 and day 28 after the second dose for TCRbeta chain sequencing. The data originate from a study of T cell responses to AZD1222 COVID-19 vaccine listed by TCRdb under 2021. Regarding the complete study: AZD1222 recipients with second doses at about 4 weeks or about 12 weeks were pooled, because spike-specific TCR depth and breadth did not differ between schedules. TCR sequencing was performed for over 230 trial participants, of whom roughly 200 were given two doses of AZD1222 and around 26 were given two doses of MenACWY control vaccine. Enrollment into the trials was organized by age into subgroups of 18-55, 56-69 and 70-plus years, and those subgroups contained about 160, 30 and 59 TCR-sequenced participants, respectively.

The paper as a whole reports these results and caveats: In the small 56-69-year group, the increase in depth fell short of significance, most likely because of low power. Spike-specific TCR breadth and depth rose significantly after two AZD1222 doses compared with day 0 and with MenACWY recipients. Reportedly, close to half of the unique spike-specific TCRs recognized epitopes lying outside the regions that are mutated in the B.1.351 and B.1.1.7 variants. Conclusions about previously exposed vaccinees are limited because only a handful of AZD1222 recipients were SARS-CoV-2 seropositive at baseline. Participants were mostly white British and included more females than males, and it was suggested by the authors that clonal diversity may have been underestimated. Because no day 14 peak-response samples were available, repertoires were characterized only after the peak T cell response. Vaccine-associated CD4 TCRs spanned the whole spike protein, with dominant responses in regions 160-218 and 743-854.

The germline V gene encodes CDR1 MNHEY and CDR2 SVGAGI. V loses 0 bases of germline sequence and J loses 0 bases, and the interval between the two ends is 12 bases. The CDR3 starts with the cysteine, ends with the phenylalanine, and has 16 residues. The kept DNA is CDR3 alone, 48 bases in frame from the first base. Sequenced material: peripheral blood, taken on day 0 of AZD1222 vaccination. The V and J genes are TRBV6-5 and TRBJ2-7; the D gene identity is not certain. The clonotype originates from an adult in good health. This receptor has the CDR3 CASSYSTGPRSYEQYF. At the DNA level, the sequence is TGTGCCAGCAGTTACTCGACCGGACCCCGCTCCTACGAGCAGTACTTC.